The 29 T cell receptor beta chains below come from one sample, sequenced in a study of liver allograft versus peripheral blood T cells. Overall study context: Transplanted-liver and recipient peripheral blood T cell receptor repertoires were compared.

TCRdb redid the calling of the reads with MiXCR, one entry per CDR3 protein. The repertoire includes approximately 9,400 distinct CDR3 sequences, approximately 18% of them detected once, and 25% sits in the top ten. These receptors were collected from a human patient who had a liver transplant. Some T cells could come from the graft donor.

The chain has TRBV19 and TRBJ1-5; D is ambiguous. The CDR3 is made up of 15 amino acids. Germline CDR1 is LNHDA and CDR2 is SQIVND (reference sequence). V dropped 6 bases and J dropped 1 base, with 13 bases sitting between them. CDR3 nucleotide sequence: TGTGCCAGTAGCCCAATTTATGGAAGCAATCAGCCCCAGCATTTT. It yields the protein CASSPIYGSNQPQHF.

CDR3 amino acids: CASSYSRADYSNQPQHF. CDR3 nucleotide sequence: TGTGCCAGCAGTTACTCGCGGGCAGACTATAGCAATCAGCCCCAGCATTTT. This chain joins TRBV6-2 or TRBV6-3 and TRBJ1-5; D is ambiguous. The CDR3 consists of 17 residues. The ends were cut back, 0 bases at V and 0 bases at J, with 12 bases in the middle. Germline CDR1 is MNHEY and CDR2 is SVGEGT.

This clonotype rates as medium-sized. This chain joins TRBV15 and TRBJ1-5, with TRBD1 as a possible D gene (5 bases). CDR3 length equals 15 residues. Trimming left V 4 bases short and J 4 bases short, with 14 bases between. The germline gives CDR1 LNHNV, CDR2 YYDKDF (reference sequence). CDR3 loop: CATSIDSNVNQPQHF. The CDR3 DNA reads as TGTGCCACCAGCATTGACAGTAACGTTAATCAGCCCCAGCATTTT.

This clonotype appeared many times. The rearrangement links TRBV5-6 to TRBJ1-6, with 8 bases matching TRBD1. The CDR3 is 14 amino acids. Germline V gene lookup returns CDR1 SGHDT and CDR2 YYEEEE. V was clipped by 2 bases and J by 10 bases; unmatched bases: 5. Written as DNA, the CDR3 is TGTGCCAGCAGCTTTAGGACAGGGTCCTCACCCCTCCACTTT. It yields the protein CASSFRTGSSPLHF.

This clonotype has a count of ten or more. The rearrangement links TRBV6-2 or TRBV6-3 to TRBJ1-1, with D possibly being TRBD1 (5 bases). This CDR3 has 13 residues. Germline loops: CDR1 MNHEY, CDR2 SVGEGT. V gave up 0 bases and J gave up 8 bases, with 10 bases separating them. CDR3 bases: TGTGCCAGCAGTTACTCGCGGGGCGGGGAAGCTTTCTTT. Protein: CASSYSRGGEAFF.

In its sample, this clonotype ranks as medium-sized. V gene TRBV10-3 combines with J gene TRBJ1-1; D unclear. Trimming left V 0 bases short and J 7 bases short, with 9 bases between. Germline-derived CDR1 and CDR2 are ENHRY and SYGVKD. This CDR3 region has 13 residues. For the CDR3, the DNA is TGTGCCATCAGTGAGTCGTGGGTCCTTGAAGCTTTCTTT. It yields the protein CAISESWVLEAFF.

This clonotype is labeled as medium-sized. V is TRBV6-2 or TRBV6-3 and J is TRBJ1-6; no clear D. This CDR3 has 14 residues. V was pared by 6 bases and J by 10 bases, with 16 bases between. The germline CDR1 and CDR2 sequences are MNHEY and SVGEGT. The CDR3 region is CASSGGGLRSPLHF. In nucleotides, the CDR3 is TGTGCCAGCAGCGGTGGCGGCTTGAGGTCACCCCTCCACTTT.

The table lists this clonotype with a few counts. V and J are TRBV30 and TRBJ1-2; no clear D. Trimming took off 1 base at V and 8 bases at J, with 14 bases between the two ends. The CDR3 has 13 residues. Germline V gene data show CDR1 as GTSNPN and CDR2 as SVGIG (reference sequence). CDR3 nucleotides: TGTGCCTGGAGTGGCGGTTTCGCATGGGGCTACACCTTC. It translates to CAWSGGFAWGYTF. Full variable domain (remainder filled in from reference TRBV30 and TRBJ1-2): SQTIHQWPATLVQPVGSPLSLECTVEGTSNPNLYWYRQAAGRGLQLLFYSVGIGQISSEVPQNLSASRPQDRQFILSSKKLLLSDSGFYLCAWSGGFAWGYTFGSGTRLTVV.

This clonotype was found a few times. V and J are TRBV2 and TRBJ2-1; maybe TRBD1 (6 bases). The V gene's germline CDR1 is SNHLY and CDR2 FYNNEI. Between the trimmed V and J ends, which lost 3 bases and 6 bases, there was a span of 15 bases. The CDR3 is made up of 15 amino acids. The CDR3 DNA reads TGTGCCAGCAGTGACGGTGGGGAAGGGGGCAATGAGCAGTTCTTC. It is translated as CASSDGGEGGNEQFF.

Only a few counts were recorded for this clonotype. V gene TRBV6-1 combines with J gene TRBJ1-6; TRBD1 matches 7 bases. J lost 7 bases, V lost 7 bases, and 4 bases had no gene match. The CDR3 sequence is 13 residues long. CDR1 and CDR2 (germline): MNHNS, SASEGT. The CDR3 is CASITRGNSPLHF. The CDR3 DNA follows: TGTGCCAGCATTACCAGGGGGAATTCACCCCTCCACTTT.

A single count supports this clonotype. The chain uses TRBV6-5 and TRBJ1-2, with D unresolved. In germline, CDR1 is MNHEY, CDR2 SVGAGI. The CDR3 spans 11 residues. Trimming left V 6 bases short and J 4 bases short, with 6 bases between. CDR3 nucleotides: TGTGCCAGCAGGAGTCCCTATGGCTACACCTTC. Protein product: CASRSPYGYTF.

This clonotype was picked up many times. V gene TRBV6-1 combines with J gene TRBJ1-5, with TRBD1 as a possible D gene (5 bases). The CDR3 consists of 13 residues. V was trimmed by 6 bases and J by 3 bases, leaving 9 bases between them. Germline assignment: CDR1 MNHNS and CDR2 SASEGT. For the CDR3, the DNA is TGTGCCAGCAGCGGGGCAGTCAATCAGCCCCAGCATTTT. Translation: CASSGAVNQPQHF.

This clonotype was seen only a few times. The genes are TRBV9 and TRBJ1-2; D unresolved. The CDR3 is made up of 13 amino acids. The germline V and J ends were trimmed by 2 bases and 5 bases, with 10 bases remaining between them. Germline-derived CDR1 and CDR2 are SGDLS and YYNGEE. The CDR3 region has the DNA TGTGCCAGCAGCGTGGCTTCGGATTATGGCTACACCTTC. Amino acid sequence: CASSVASDYGYTF. The whole variable domain, remainder taken from reference TRBV9 and TRBJ1-2, is DSGVTQTPKHLITATGQRVTLRCSPRSGDLSVYWYQQSLDQGLQFLIQYYNGEERAKGNILERFSAQQFPDLHSELNLSSLELGDSALYFCASSVASDYGYTFGSGTRLTVV.

This clonotype appeared many times. The J gene is TRBJ1-2, the V gene TRBV20-1; D is possibly TRBD1 (5 bases). CDR3 length: 13 residues. V was shortened by 5 bases and J by 4 bases, with 14 bases between the two germline ends. Germline V gene data show CDR1 as DFQATT and CDR2 as SNEGSKA (reference sequence). The CDR3 loop is CSAAIPGSYGYTF. CDR3 nucleotides: TGCAGTGCTGCTATACCAGGGTCCTATGGCTACACCTTC.

This clonotype was observed at least ten times. The genes are TRBV19 and TRBJ1-1; D is uncertain. There are 14 residues in the CDR3. Germline V gene sequence: CDR1 LNHDA, CDR2 SQIVND (reference sequence). Trimming removed 1 base from V and 3 bases from J, with 9 bases in between. CDR3: CASSIGTDHTEAFF. The CDR3 nucleotides read TGTGCCAGTAGTATAGGAACAGATCACACTGAAGCTTTCTTT.

About this clonotype itself: A much larger clone is a single base away; this may be a read error. The chain carries TRBV19 and TRBJ2-7; D unclear. The CDR3 has 13 amino acids. CDR1 and CDR2 from the germline V gene are LNHDA and SQIVND (reference sequence). The CDR3 DNA is TGTGTCAGTAGCCTCGACACTACCTACGAGCAGTACTTC. Protein: CVSSLDTTYEQYF.

J is TRBJ1-1 and V is TRBV5-1; D is possibly TRBD1 (5 bases). V was cut by 3 bases and J by 1 base, with 10 bases left in between. Germline V lookup: CDR1 SGHRS, CDR2 YFSETQ. CDR3 length: 14 residues. The CDR3 nucleotides read TGCGCCAGCAGCTGGTCAGGGCCGAACACTGAAGCTTTCTTT. Translating gives CASSWSGPNTEAFF.

The chain recombines TRBV29-1 with TRBJ2-6, with 9 bases fitting TRBD1. CDR3 size: 22 residues. The junction had 20 bases not matched to a gene; V was cut back by 0 bases and J by 2 bases. Germline CDR1 reads SQVTM; CDR2 reads ANQGSEA. This CDR3 is CSVEDSASHRGHPSPGANVLTF. The CDR3 DNA reads TGCAGCGTTGAAGATTCGGCGAGTCACAGGGGGCATCCATCCCCTGGGGCCAACGTCCTGACTTTC.

The chain carries TRBV12-3 or TRBV12-4 and TRBJ1-2; possibly TRBD1 for D (5 bases). There are 14 residues in the CDR3. Trimming took off 4 bases at V and 6 bases at J, with 15 bases between the two ends. CDR3 protein: CASSSGGLVDGYTF. In DNA, the CDR3 is TGTGCCAGCAGTTCGGGGGGGTTGGTAGATGGCTACACCTTC.

By proportion, this clonotype is medium-sized (0.01 to 0.1%). This chain connects TRBV6-5 to TRBJ1-1; D gene unclear. CDR1 is MNHEY and CDR2 is SVGAGI in the germline V gene. CDR3 length: 14 amino acids. V gave up 2 bases and J gave up 2 bases, with 9 bases separating them. CDR3 nucleotide sequence: TGTGCCAGCAGTTACAGGACTTTCAACACTGAAGCTTTCTTT. Translating it yields CASSYRTFNTEAFF.

By share, this clonotype counts as medium-sized. The rearrangement links TRBV6-5 to TRBJ1-2, with D hard to call. Between the trimmed V and J ends, which lost 6 bases and 4 bases, there was a span of 12 bases. The CDR3 has 13 amino acids. Germline V gives CDR1 MNHEY, CDR2 SVGAGI. The CDR3 loop is CASSPWEGYGYTF. DNA of the CDR3: TGTGCCAGCAGCCCCTGGGAGGGCTATGGCTACACCTTC.

The chain carries TRBV6-5 and TRBJ1-2, with a weak D call TRBD1 (5 bases). The length of the CDR3 is 13 residues. Trimming removed 5 bases at V and 4 bases at J, with 11 bases between. Germline CDR1 reads MNHEY; CDR2 reads SVGAGI. This CDR3 is CASSTTDFYGYTF. CDR3 DNA sequence: TGTGCCAGCAGTACGACAGATTTCTATGGCTACACCTTC.

This clonotype was detected a few times. CDR3 loop: CASTFTGAHNGNTIYF. The CDR3 nucleotides are TGTGCCAGCACCTTTACAGGGGCCCATAATGGAAACACCATATATTTT. The V and J genes are TRBV12-3 or TRBV12-4 and TRBJ1-3; 7 bases fit TRBD1. The junction had 12 bases not matched to a gene; V was cut back by 7 bases and J by 3 bases. The CDR3 totals 16 residues.

Concerning this clonotype: Germline is not matched at one junction end, which may reflect a read error. The J gene is TRBJ1-2, the V gene TRBV5-1, with 8 bases lining up with TRBD1. This CDR3 region has 14 residues. Germline V gives CDR1 SGHRS, CDR2 YFSETQ. The CDR3 bases are TGCACCAGCAGCCTCTCAGGGGGCATAAATGGCTACACCTTC. Residues: CTSSLSGGINGYTF.

Turning to this clonotype: A clone one base away is much larger, so this may be a read error. The rearrangement uses TRBV29-1 and TRBJ1-5; D gene ambiguous. The CDR3 runs 13 residues. The V gene lost 4 bases and the J gene lost 7 bases, with 14 bases spanning the gap. CDR1 and CDR2 (germline): SQVTM, ANQGSEA. The CDR3 region is CSVGPMDGQPQHF. The CDR3 DNA sequence: TGCAGCGTTGGTCCGATGGATGGGCAGCCCCAGCATTTT.

This clonotype was seen a handful of times. The CDR3 nucleotides are TGTGCCAGCAGCTTAGGGGTTAGGGGAGACACCATATATTTT. Its protein is CASSLGVRGDTIYF. The genes are TRBV7-2 and TRBJ1-3; D is possibly TRBD1 (5 bases). Germline CDR1 and CDR2: SGHTA and FQGNSA. The V gene lost 1 base and the J gene lost 8 bases, with 12 bases spanning the gap. This CDR3 has 14 amino acids. Variable domain in full (rest from reference TRBV7-2 and TRBJ1-3): GAGVSQSPSNKVTEKGKDVELRCDPISGHTALYWYRQSLGQGLEFLIYFQGNSAPDKSGLPSDRFSAERTGGSVSTLTIQRTQQEDSAVYLCASSLGVRGDTIYFGEGSWLTVV.

This clonotype appeared a few times. The rearrangement links TRBV6-1 to TRBJ1-4, with D possibly being TRBD1 (5 bases). The CDR3 is 16 amino acids. The V and J ends lost 0 bases and 3 bases respectively, with 11 bases between them. Germline V gives CDR1 MNHNS, CDR2 SASEGT. Written as DNA, the CDR3 is TGTGCCAGCAGTGAAGCTTCGGGGGGATCTAATGAAAAACTGTTTTTT. It yields the protein CASSEASGGSNEKLFF.

This clonotype came up many times. This chain links TRBV19 with TRBJ2-1; 7 bases map to TRBD1. Trimming cost V 7 bases and J 12 bases; bases outside gene matches: 18. Germline loops: CDR1 LNHDA, CDR2 SQIVND (reference sequence). The CDR3 is made up of 15 amino acids. CDR3 nucleotides: TGTGCCAGTAACACCGGGACAGTCTCCAATGAGAGGCAGTTCTTC. This encodes CASNTGTVSNERQFF. The complete variable domain, with remaining parts taken from reference TRBV19 and TRBJ2-1, reads DGGITQSPKYLFRKEGQNVTLSCEQNLNHDAMYWYRQDPGQGLRLIYYSQIVNDFQKGDIAEGYSVSREKKESFPLTVTSAQKNPTAFYLCASNTGTVSNERQFFGPGTRLTVL.

This clonotype has at least ten counts. The V call is TRBV14, the J call TRBJ1-3; TRBD1 matches 8 bases. Germline loops: CDR1 SGHDN, CDR2 FVKESK. The CDR3 length is 14 residues. V was clipped by 6 bases and J by 8 bases; unmatched bases: 9. This chain's CDR3 is CASRSTGDMDTIYF. As DNA, the CDR3 is TGTGCCAGCAGATCGACAGGGGATATGGACACCATATATTTT.